Listed below are T cell receptor beta chains from one sample, sequenced in a study of shared clonotypes between healthy human individuals. Repertoires were generated with immunoSEQ multiplex PCR, while TCRdb's copy carries only in-frame clones and drops some. The sample carries approximately 2.5 million clones, 90% to 95% recorded once. The sample comprised naive CD4+ T cells from PBMCs. The receptor source for this set is a man between 18 and 29 years old in good health. Some clones in this sample may be carry-over from other donors' samples. Each CDR3 is given with its conserved first and last residue. D genes are given only for firm matches. Some rows have no size entry. The others give once, few or many, or a class for an expanded clone.

V gene: TRBV7-2; clone size: NA; D gene: TRBD2; J gene: TRBJ2-4; CDR3 DNA: TGTGCCAGCAGTCGTCTAGGGAGGGACATTCAGTACTTC; CDR3 protein: CASSRLGRDIQYF
V gene: TRBV2; clone size: NA; D gene: NA; J gene: TRBJ1-2; CDR3 DNA: TGTGCCAGCAGTGAGGGGGGCAGGGGTGGCTACACCTTC; CDR3 protein: CASSEGGRGGYTF
V gene: TRBV7-2; clone size: NA; D gene: NA; J gene: TRBJ2-3; CDR3 DNA: TGTGCCAGCAGCTTAAGGCTAAGCACAGATACGCAGTATTTT; CDR3 protein: CASSLRLSTDTQYF
V gene: TRBV7-9; clone size: once; D gene: TRBD1; J gene: TRBJ2-2; CDR3 DNA: TGTGCCAGCACCACGCCCCGGGACAGAGTGGGGACCGGGGAGCTGTTTTTT; CDR3 protein: CASTTPRDRVGTGELFF
V gene: TRBV6-1; clone size: NA; D gene: TRBD1; J gene: TRBJ1-5; CDR3 DNA: TGTGCCAGCAGCCCCCTCTGGACAGGCCACGGGCATTTT; CDR3 protein: CASSPLWTGHGHF
V gene: TRBV6-1; clone size: NA; D gene: TRBD2; J gene: TRBJ2-2; CDR3 DNA: TGTGCCAGCAGTGGGACTAGCGCGAACACCGGGGAGCTGTTTTTT; CDR3 protein: CASSGTSANTGELFF
V gene: TRBV27; clone size: NA; D gene: NA; J gene: TRBJ2-7; CDR3 DNA: TGTGCCAGCAGTTTATTTTATAATAATGACGAGCAGTACTTC; CDR3 protein: CASSLFYNNDEQYF
V gene: TRBV19; clone size: NA; D gene: NA; J gene: TRBJ1-2; CDR3 DNA: TGTGCCAGTAGTATGGCCGGCAGAAGTTGCACCTTC; CDR3 protein: CASSMAGRSCTF
V gene: TRBV28; clone size: NA; D gene: TRBD2; J gene: TRBJ2-7; CDR3 DNA: TGTGCCAGCAGTTCCTGGACTAGCGGGCACTCCCGGCAGTACTTC; CDR3 protein: CASSSWTSGHSRQYF
V gene: TRBV11-2; clone size: NA; D gene: NA; J gene: TRBJ1-4; CDR3 DNA: TGTGCCAGCAGCTTAATGGGGGTTGTAGAGCCCGAGGGGGAAAAACTGTTTTTT; CDR3 protein: CASSLMGVVEPEGEKLFF
V gene: TRBV14; clone size: NA; D gene: NA; J gene: TRBJ2-1; CDR3 DNA: TGTGCCAGCAGCCCAGGACAGACGACGAGGAAGTTCTTC; CDR3 protein: CASSPGQTTRKFF
V gene: TRBV11-2; clone size: NA; D gene: NA; J gene: TRBJ2-3; CDR3 DNA: TGTGCCAGCAGCTTAGATCTGGGAGCGGTCACAGATACGCAGTATTTT; CDR3 protein: CASSLDLGAVTDTQYF
V gene: TRBV2; clone size: NA; D gene: NA; J gene: TRBJ1-1; CDR3 DNA: TGTGCCAGCGCAGAAAACACTGAAGCTTTCTTT; CDR3 protein: CASAENTEAFF
V gene: TRBV6-6; clone size: NA; D gene: TRBD1; J gene: TRBJ1-3; CDR3 DNA: TGTGCCAGCAGTTATGGGACAGGGACTGGAAACACCATATATTTT; CDR3 protein: CASSYGTGTGNTIYF
V gene: TRBV5-1; clone size: NA; D gene: NA; J gene: TRBJ2-3; CDR3 DNA: TGCGCCAGCAGTTGGAAAGATACGCAGTATTTT; CDR3 protein: CASSWKDTQYF
V gene: TRBV4-2; clone size: NA; D gene: TRBD2; J gene: TRBJ2-7; CDR3 DNA: TGTGCCAGCAGCCAAGATATCGTCGAGCGGGGGGAGCAGTACTTC; CDR3 protein: CASSQDIVERGEQYF
V gene: TRBV7-9; clone size: once; D gene: NA; J gene: TRBJ2-3; CDR3 DNA: TGTGCCAGCGGTGGGGGATGGACAGATACGCAGTATTTT; CDR3 protein: CASGGGWTDTQYF
V gene: TRBV5-8; clone size: NA; D gene: NA; J gene: TRBJ1-4; CDR3 DNA: TGTGCCAGCAGCTTGTGGACCCCAGGTAGTGAAAAACTGTTTTTT; CDR3 protein: CASSLWTPGSEKLFF
V gene: TRBV7-3; clone size: NA; D gene: NA; J gene: TRBJ1-1; CDR3 DNA: TGTGCCAGCAGCCCCCAGCCCGGCACTGAAGCTTTCTTT; CDR3 protein: CASSPQPGTEAFF
V gene: TRBV27; clone size: NA; D gene: NA; J gene: TRBJ1-2; CDR3 DNA: TGTGCCAGCAGCCGCGGGGGCGTCGGCTACACCTTC; CDR3 protein: CASSRGGVGYTF
V gene: TRBV28; clone size: NA; D gene: TRBD2; J gene: TRBJ2-1; CDR3 DNA: TGTGCCAGCAGGCTAAGACTAGCGGGAGTGACCTTACAGAATGAGCAGTTCTTC; CDR3 protein: CASRLRLAGVTLQNEQFF
V gene: TRBV7-2; clone size: once; D gene: NA; J gene: TRBJ1-3; CDR3 DNA: TGTGCCAGCAGCTTATCAGGGGCTGGAAACACCATATATTTT; CDR3 protein: CASSLSGAGNTIYF
V gene: TRBV4-2; clone size: NA; D gene: NA; J gene: TRBJ2-6; CDR3 DNA: TGTGCCAGCAGCCTGGAGGGCGCAGCATCTGGGGCCAACGTCCTGACTTTC; CDR3 protein: CASSLEGAASGANVLTF
V gene: TRBV6-5; clone size: few; D gene: NA; J gene: TRBJ1-2; CDR3 DNA: TGTGCCAGCAGTCGCTCGCCGGCCTATGGCTACACCTTC; CDR3 protein: CASSRSPAYGYTF
V gene: TRBV2; clone size: NA; D gene: NA; J gene: TRBJ1-1; CDR3 DNA: TGTGCCAGCAGTGAACGGCGGGGCACTGAAGCTTTCTTT; CDR3 protein: CASSERRGTEAFF
V gene: TRBV6-1; clone size: NA; D gene: NA; J gene: TRBJ1-1; CDR3 DNA: TGTGCCAGCAGATCGGGACGGCTTAACACTGAAGCTTTCTTT; CDR3 protein: CASRSGRLNTEAFF
V gene: TRBV6-6; clone size: few; D gene: NA; J gene: TRBJ1-1; CDR3 DNA: TGTGCCAGCAGAGGGGACACGAACACTGAAGCTTTCTTT; CDR3 protein: CASRGDTNTEAFF
V gene: TRBV6-1; clone size: NA; D gene: NA; J gene: TRBJ2-7; CDR3 DNA: TGTGCCACGGTAACCTGGTCAGCTACCTACGAGCAGTACTTC; CDR3 protein: CATVTWSATYEQYF
V gene: TRBV7-3; clone size: once; D gene: TRBD2; J gene: TRBJ2-1; CDR3 DNA: TGTGCCAGCAGCTCGAATAGCGGGAGGGCACATGAGCAGTTCTTC; CDR3 protein: CASSSNSGRAHEQFF
V gene: TRBV6-1; clone size: once; D gene: NA; J gene: TRBJ2-1; CDR3 DNA: TGTGCCAGCAGTGAAGTGATCGGACTGGGAAACAATGAGCAGTTCTTC; CDR3 protein: CASSEVIGLGNNEQFF
V gene: TRBV29-1; clone size: NA; D gene: TRBD1; J gene: TRBJ2-6; CDR3 DNA: TGCAGCGTTGTCGAGGCCCCGGGACAGGGGAGGTCAGGGGGGGCCAACGTCCTGACTTTC; CDR3 protein: CSVVEAPGQGRSGGANVLTF
V gene: TRBV5-1; clone size: few; D gene: NA; J gene: TRBJ1-5; CDR3 DNA: TGCGCCAGCAGCCCTGGCCTCAGGGATAATCAGCCCCAGCATTTT; CDR3 protein: CASSPGLRDNQPQHF
V gene: TRBV2; clone size: NA; D gene: NA; J gene: TRBJ1-2; CDR3 DNA: TGTGCCAGCAGGTTGACAAGCCCAGGGGGCTACACCTTC; CDR3 protein: CASRLTSPGGYTF
V gene: TRBV28; clone size: NA; D gene: NA; J gene: TRBJ1-2; CDR3 DNA: TGTGCCAGCAGGGCCTCCTATGGCTACACCTTC; CDR3 protein: CASRASYGYTF
V gene: TRBV18; clone size: NA; D gene: NA; J gene: TRBJ2-7; CDR3 DNA: TGTGCCAGCTCACCACAGGGGGTCCCCTACGAGCAGTACTTC; CDR3 protein: CASSPQGVPYEQYF
V gene: TRBV7-9; clone size: NA; D gene: NA; J gene: TRBJ1-4; CDR3 DNA: TGTGCCAGCAGCTTAGGGCAGATGAACGAAAAACTGTTTTTT; CDR3 protein: CASSLGQMNEKLFF
V gene: TRBV7-8; clone size: NA; D gene: NA; J gene: TRBJ1-4; CDR3 DNA: TGTGCCAGCAGCTTGGGAGACAGAAATAATGAAAAACTGTTTTTT; CDR3 protein: CASSLGDRNNEKLFF
V gene: TRBV7-2; clone size: NA; D gene: NA; J gene: TRBJ1-1; CDR3 DNA: TGTGCCAGCAGCTCGAGGAGCGGTTGGGACAACGAAGCTTTCTTT; CDR3 protein: CASSSRSGWDNEAFF
V gene: TRBV28; clone size: NA; D gene: TRBD1; J gene: TRBJ2-7; CDR3 DNA: TGTGCCAGCAGTCTGTGGGGACAGCCCAACTCCTACGAGCAGTACTTC; CDR3 protein: CASSLWGQPNSYEQYF
V gene: TRBV11-3; clone size: once; D gene: TRBD1; J gene: TRBJ2-3; CDR3 DNA: TGTGCCAGCAGCTTACGACAGGGGAGCACAGATACGCAGTATTTT; CDR3 protein: CASSLRQGSTDTQYF
V gene: TRBV6-1; clone size: NA; D gene: NA; J gene: TRBJ1-5; CDR3 DNA: TGTGCCAGCAGTGAAGCGTTGGGGAATCAGCCCCAGCATTTT; CDR3 protein: CASSEALGNQPQHF
V gene: TRBV5-1; clone size: NA; D gene: NA; J gene: TRBJ1-2; CDR3 DNA: TGCGCCAGCAGCATTGACAGGACGCGGGATGGCTACACCTTC; CDR3 protein: CASSIDRTRDGYTF
V gene: TRBV6-5; clone size: NA; D gene: NA; J gene: TRBJ2-7; CDR3 DNA: TGTGCCAGCAGTCCGGGGCAGGGACACTACGAGCAGTACTTC; CDR3 protein: CASSPGQGHYEQYF
V gene: TRBV6-6; clone size: NA; D gene: TRBD2; J gene: TRBJ2-4; CDR3 DNA: TGTGCCAGCAGTGAGAGCGGGACTTCTTTAAACATTCAGTACTTC; CDR3 protein: CASSESGTSLNIQYF
V gene: TRBV5-4; clone size: once; D gene: NA; J gene: TRBJ2-2; CDR3 DNA: TGTGCCAGCAGCTACGGGGCCGAGCGGCACACCGGGGAGCTGTTTTTT; CDR3 protein: CASSYGAERHTGELFF
V gene: TRBV5-4; clone size: NA; D gene: NA; J gene: TRBJ2-1; CDR3 DNA: TGTGCCAGCAGCTTGAATAGGATCAATGAGCAGTTCTTC; CDR3 protein: CASSLNRINEQFF
V gene: TRBV19; clone size: NA; D gene: NA; J gene: TRBJ2-1; CDR3 DNA: TGTGCCAGTAGTATAGAGGGCAGGGACAATGAGCAGTTCTTC; CDR3 protein: CASSIEGRDNEQFF
V gene: TRBV27; clone size: NA; D gene: NA; J gene: TRBJ1-2; CDR3 DNA: TGTGCCAGCAGCCCCGGGACGGGGTATGGCTACACCTTC; CDR3 protein: CASSPGTGYGYTF